Below are 2 T cell receptor beta chains sequenced from a single sample in a study of T cell repertoires in cytomegalovirus infection. In TCRdb, the reads were re-called with MiXCR into one record per CDR3 protein. Among about half a million distinct CDR3 sequences, 30% to 40% were seen once, and the ten largest hold about a sixth. These TCRs' antigens remain unknown. The sequences come from cultured PBMCs, collected from culture after CMV antigen stimulation. All receptors derive from a human donor in good health (CMV status not recorded). Some clones in this sample may be carry-over from other donors' samples.

This clonotype showed up just a few times. The genes are TRBV20-1 and TRBJ1-6; D uncertain. The germline V gene encodes CDR1 DFQATT and CDR2 SNEGSKA (reference sequence). The CDR3 spans 14 residues. V shed 3 bases and J shed 4 bases, with 10 bases lying between them. The CDR3 sequence: CSASGVGYNSPLHF. The CDR3 region has the DNA TGCAGTGCTAGCGGAGTCGGTTATAATTCACCCCTCCACTTT.

This chain connects TRBV19 to TRBJ2-2; possibly TRBD1 for D (5 bases). V lost 7 bases and J lost 7, with 16 bases in between. The CDR3 has 14 amino acids. CDR1 and CDR2 (germline): LNHDA, SQIVND (reference sequence). The CDR3 region is CASITGALGGELFF. CDR3 DNA: TGTGCCAGTATTACTGGGGCTCTTGGCGGGGAGCTGTTTTTT.